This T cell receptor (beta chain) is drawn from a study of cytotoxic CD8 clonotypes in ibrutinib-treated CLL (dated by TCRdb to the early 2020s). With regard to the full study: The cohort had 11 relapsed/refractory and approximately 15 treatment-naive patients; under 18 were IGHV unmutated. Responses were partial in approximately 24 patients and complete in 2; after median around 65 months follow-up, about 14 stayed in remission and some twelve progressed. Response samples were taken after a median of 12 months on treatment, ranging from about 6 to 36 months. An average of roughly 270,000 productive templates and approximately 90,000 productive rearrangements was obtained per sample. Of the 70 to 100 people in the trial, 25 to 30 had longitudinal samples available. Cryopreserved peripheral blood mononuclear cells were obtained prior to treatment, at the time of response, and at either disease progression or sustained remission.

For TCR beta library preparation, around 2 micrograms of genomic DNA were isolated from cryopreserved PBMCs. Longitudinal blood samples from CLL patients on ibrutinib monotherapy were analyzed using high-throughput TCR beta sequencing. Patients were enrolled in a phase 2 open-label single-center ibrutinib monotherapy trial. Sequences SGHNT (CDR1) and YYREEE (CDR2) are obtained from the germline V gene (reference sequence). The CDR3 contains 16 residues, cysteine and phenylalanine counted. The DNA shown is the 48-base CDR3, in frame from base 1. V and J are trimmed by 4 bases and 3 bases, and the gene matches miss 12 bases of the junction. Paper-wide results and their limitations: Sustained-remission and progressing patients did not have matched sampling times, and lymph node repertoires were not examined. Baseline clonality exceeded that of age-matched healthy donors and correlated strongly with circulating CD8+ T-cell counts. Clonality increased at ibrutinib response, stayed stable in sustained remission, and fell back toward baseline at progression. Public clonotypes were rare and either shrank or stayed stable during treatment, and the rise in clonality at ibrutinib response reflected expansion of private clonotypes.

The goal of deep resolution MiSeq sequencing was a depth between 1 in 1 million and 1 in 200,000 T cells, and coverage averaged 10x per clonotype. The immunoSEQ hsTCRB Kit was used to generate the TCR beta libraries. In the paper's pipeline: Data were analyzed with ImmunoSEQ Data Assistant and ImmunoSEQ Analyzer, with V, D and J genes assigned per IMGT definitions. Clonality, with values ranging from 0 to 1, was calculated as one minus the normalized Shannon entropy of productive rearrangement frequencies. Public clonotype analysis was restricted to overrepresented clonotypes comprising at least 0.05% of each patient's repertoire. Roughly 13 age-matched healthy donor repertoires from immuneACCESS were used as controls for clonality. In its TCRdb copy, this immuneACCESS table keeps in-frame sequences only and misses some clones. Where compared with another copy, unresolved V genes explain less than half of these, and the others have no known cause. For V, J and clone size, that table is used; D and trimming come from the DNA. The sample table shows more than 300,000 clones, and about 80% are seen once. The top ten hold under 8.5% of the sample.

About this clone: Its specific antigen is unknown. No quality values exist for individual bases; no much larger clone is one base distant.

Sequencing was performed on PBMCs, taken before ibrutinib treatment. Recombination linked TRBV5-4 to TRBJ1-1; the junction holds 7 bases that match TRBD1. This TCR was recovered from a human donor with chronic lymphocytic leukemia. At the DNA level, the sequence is TGTGCCAGCAGCGGAATACAGGGGTCTAGGTACACTGAAGCTTTCTTT. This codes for CASSGIQGSRYTEAFF.